The rows below give T cell receptor beta chains drawn from one sample of a study of blood T cells in healthy people across ages. TCRdb itself ran the 5' RACE reads through MiXCR, one entry per CDR3 protein. The sample has roughly 1,800,000 distinct CDR3 sequences; roughly 52% are singletons. Sequencing was performed on blood. These TCRs come from a woman aged 40-49 years in good health. The CDR3 runs from the conserved cysteine through the conserved F or W. The order of the fields is CDR3 length, V gene, CDR3 protein.

16 TRBV10-2 CAIKPQGGGPSDEQYF
18 TRBV11-2 CASRQINVRGRSNYGYTF
17 TRBV4-3 CASSQDSGGLQTYEQYF
17 TRBV21-1 CASSKGTGTLVQETQYF
15 TRBV18 CASSSQFTGDYGYTF
15 TRBV7-9 CASSLLDGGANEQFF
13 TRBV27 CASSFGLGGTQYF
16 TRBV7-2 CASSLAGVLAKNIQYF
15 TRBV7-2 CASSLGGRVTTEQFF
15 TRBV10-3 CAISERGVGNQPQHF
15 TRBV2 CASSLAGLFTDTQYF
16 TRBV7-2 CASSPGSLTANYGYTF
14 TRBV2 CASRGGAANYDYTF
16 TRBV6-2/TRBV6-3 CASSYPQGLTHNEQFF
13 TRBV6-5 CATYVAGGGEQFF
12 TRBV27 CASSFRGGRYTF